This paragraph reports one TCR beta chain. Only in-frame clones appear in the TCRdb table, and some are missing; sequencing was by immunoSEQ multiplex PCR. Found here are almost 95,000 clones, approximately 83% of them singletons; the top ten hold over 15%. Stated time point: cycle 4 day 1 (C4D1), after 5 to 7 weeks of nivolumab. Every single patient, without exception, relapsed after autologous stem cell transplantation, and brentuximab vedotin exposure varied. Patients reached a best response of complete response, partial response or progressive disease. This sample is part of a study of PD-1 blockade in classical Hodgkin lymphoma. Overall study context: Patients were treated with nivolumab at 3 mg/kg, and this was given intravenously every 2 weeks.

Germline V gene sequence: CDR1 SGHVS, CDR2 FNYEAQ. The CDR3 runs 12 residues. Trimming cost V 5 bases and J 8 bases; bases outside gene matches: 3. This clonotype originated in a human donor with classical Hodgkin lymphoma. The starting material was peripheral blood mononuclear cells (PBMCs), obtained before the fourth cycle of nivolumab. This chain joins TRBV7-6 and TRBJ1-1; TRBD1 matches 9 bases. CDR3 DNA sequence: TGTGCCAGCAGCACAGACAGGGGGGAAGCTTTCTTT. Translating it yields CASSTDRGEAFF.